Listed below are T cell receptor beta chains from one sample, sequenced in a study of identical twins. A single record per CDR3 protein comes from TCRdb applying MiXCR to the 5' RACE reads. The table lists 350,000 or so distinct CDR3 sequences, approximately 8.7% of them singletons. Material: naive T cells sorted from blood. These receptors originate from a woman between 50 and 59 years old in good health. CDR3s include the opening cysteine and the closing phenylalanine or tryptophan. Fields, in order: D gene, clone size, J gene, V gene, CDR3 DNA, CDR3 protein. A D gene is named only where the DNA matches it firmly. Size tells how often a clone was seen (once, few, many) or the class of an expanded clone, and some rows leave it out.

- | many | TRBJ2-3 | TRBV20-1 | TGCAGTGCTAGAGATAGTTCGCTAACCAAACCCACAGATACGCAGTATTTT | CSARDSSLTKPTDTQYF
- | many | TRBJ2-1 | TRBV11-2 | TGTGCCAGCAGCTTACTAGCCCGCAGCTCCTACAATGAGCAGTTCTTC | CASSLLARSSYNEQFF
- | many | TRBJ2-1 | TRBV9 | TGTGCCAGCAGCGTAGCGGGGGAATTATTGGCCAATGAGCAGTTCTTC | CASSVAGELLANEQFF
- | - | TRBJ2-2 | TRBV7-9 | TGTGCCAGCAGCTCGAGGGGGGTGACCGGGGAGCTGTTTTTT | CASSSRGVTGELFF
- | - | TRBJ2-7 | TRBV6-1 | TGTGCCAGCAGTCTTGGGGAGTCCTACGAGCAGTACTTC | CASSLGESYEQYF
- | few | TRBJ1-1 | TRBV2 | TGTGCCAGCAGTACCGAGGGGCCGACGCTGAACACTGAAGCTTTCTTT | CASSTEGPTLNTEAFF
TRBD2 | many | TRBJ2-3 | TRBV20-1 | TGCAGTGCTACCAGTCTAGCGGGGTCTAGCACAGATACGCAGTATTTT | CSATSLAGSSTDTQYF
- | many | TRBJ1-3 | TRBV7-8 | TGTGCCAGCAGCTTATCGGCAGGGACTGGAAACACCATATATTTT | CASSLSAGTGNTIYF
- | many | TRBJ1-3 | TRBV9 | TGTGCCAGCAGCGTAGATCCGAGCTCTGGAAACACCATATATTTT | CASSVDPSSGNTIYF
- | few | TRBJ2-3 | TRBV12-3/TRBV12-4 | TGTGCCAGCAGAAACCTGCGCGGAACCTCTATCACAGATACGCAGTATTTT | CASRNLRGTSITDTQYF
- | many | TRBJ1-4 | TRBV5-1 | TGCGCCAGCAGCTCCGGACAAACGACTAATGAAAAACTGTTTTTT | CASSSGQTTNEKLFF
TRBD1 | once | TRBJ2-3 | TRBV7-9 | TGTGCCAGCAGCTTCGGACAGGTCACAGATACGCAGTATTTT | CASSFGQVTDTQYF
TRBD2 | many | TRBJ2-1 | TRBV5-1 | TGCGCCAGCAGAATCGACGCGGGAGGGGTGCGTGAGCAGTTCTTC | CASRIDAGGVREQFF
- | many | TRBJ2-2 | TRBV12-3/TRBV12-4 | TGTGCCAGCAGTTTGGGGCAGGCCGGGGAGCTGTTTTTT | CASSLGQAGELFF
- | - | TRBJ1-5 | TRBV12-3/TRBV12-4 | TGTGCCAGCAGTTTGGTCAGCAGCAATCAGCCCCAGCATTTT | CASSLVSSNQPQHF